This T cell receptor (beta chain) was retrieved from a study of cytomegalovirus exposure and HLA in healthy donors. Study at large: Early on, a data release was issued that held roughly 80 million unique TCRs from HLA-typed donors.

Vbeta (60) and Jbeta (13) primers were used in the PCR. The data were produced by immunoSEQ multiplex PCR, yet TCRdb's version contains in-frame clones alone and is incomplete. The data show 100,000 to 150,000 clones, around 83% seen once. This clone was observed once. Its antigen remains unidentified. Overall study findings and caveats: Follow-up analysis seemed to connect common viral pathogens with several of the most significant clusters identified. Productive status was seen about 87% or about 30% of the time for most TCR beta V segments in an earlier analysis.

The CDR3 extends over 13 amino acids. Germline V gene sequence: CDR1 SEHNR, CDR2 FQNEAQ (reference sequence). The source material was PBMCs. The sequence was obtained from a girl aged 2 to 9 in good health and CMV-seronegative. J is TRBJ2-5 and V is TRBV7-9, with D possibly matching TRBD1 (5 bases). The J call may be wrong; the DNA end is better matched by TRBJ2-7. CDR3 nucleotides: TGTGCCAGCAACTCAGGGTTCTCCTACGAGCAGTACTTC. Residues: CASNSGFSYEQYF.